The clone carrying this T cell receptor beta chain has only a few counts. What it binds is not known. Premalignant or tumor cells were enriched by macro-dissection after pathologic assessment. This specimen comes from a study of immune evolution from preneoplasia to lung adenocarcinoma. Study conclusions and caveats: Top clone frequencies peaked in normal lung, apparently declining through invasive adenocarcinoma.

This table comes from immunoSEQ multiplex PCR, and its TCRdb copy is limited to in-frame clones, with some not included. The sample carries under 10,000 clones, 65% to 90% recorded once. The V gene lost 3 bases and the J gene lost 8 bases, with 19 bases spanning the gap. The CDR3 has 15 amino acids. The germline CDR1 and CDR2 sequences are LNHNV and YYDKDF (reference sequence). The sequencing input was FFPE minimally invasive lung adenocarcinoma tissue. The origin of this receptor is a person aged 70 to 80 with lung adenocarcinoma. This chain joins TRBV15 and TRBJ1-2, with a weak D call TRBD1 (5 bases). CDR3 DNA sequence: TGTGCCACCAGCAGCGCAGAGGGGATGACAGAAGGCTACACCTTC. Translating it yields CATSSAEGMTEGYTF.